This entry features one T cell receptor beta chain sequence. Its antigen is currently unknown. These data belong to a study of T cell responses to AZD1222 COVID-19 vaccine. Profiling relied on immunoSEQ multiplex PCR, and the TCRdb table lists in-frame clones only, not all of them. Of about 150,000 clones in the sample, 80% to 90% were seen once. Study-level findings and limits: The number of AZD1222 recipients seropositive at baseline was only 6 or 7.

Germline-derived CDR1 and CDR2 are KGHSH and LQKENI. This CDR3 region has 15 residues. Trimming took off 2 bases at V and 5 bases at J, with 15 bases between the two ends. This chain uses TRBV18 with TRBJ1-2, with a weak D call TRBD1 (5 bases). The TCR sequence derives from an adult in good health. The sample here was peripheral blood, taken on day 0 of AZD1222 vaccination. The CDR3 DNA reads as TGTGCCAGCTCACCAGAACAGGACCCTCTATATGGCTACACCTTC. Translated: CASSPEQDPLYGYTF.